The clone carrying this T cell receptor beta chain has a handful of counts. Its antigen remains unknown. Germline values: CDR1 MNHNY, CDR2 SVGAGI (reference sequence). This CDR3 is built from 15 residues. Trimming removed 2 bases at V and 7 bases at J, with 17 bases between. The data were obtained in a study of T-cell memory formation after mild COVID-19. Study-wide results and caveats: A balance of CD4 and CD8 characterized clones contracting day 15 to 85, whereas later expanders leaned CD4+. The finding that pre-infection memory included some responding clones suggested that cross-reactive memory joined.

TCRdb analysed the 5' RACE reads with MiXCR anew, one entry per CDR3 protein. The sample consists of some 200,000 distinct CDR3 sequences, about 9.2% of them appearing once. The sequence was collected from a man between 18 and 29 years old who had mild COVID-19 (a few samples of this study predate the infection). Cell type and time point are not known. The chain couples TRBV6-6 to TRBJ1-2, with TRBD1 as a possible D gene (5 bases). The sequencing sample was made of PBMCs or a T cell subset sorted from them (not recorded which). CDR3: CASSYSPRNQGGYTF. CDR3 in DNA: TGTGCCAGCAGTTACAGCCCCAGAAACCAGGGTGGCTACACCTTC.